This is a list of T cell receptor beta chains from one sample in a study of T cells in Graves' hyperthyroidism and ophthalmopathy. Each CDR3 protein is one row after TCRdb ran MiXCR on the multiplex PCR reads. The sample shows 300,000 to 450,000 distinct CDR3 sequences, about 14% of them seen only once. Specimen: blood. The source of these receptors is a woman under 40 with Graves' ophthalmopathy. Each CDR3 is given with its conserved first and last residue. Each record gives: V gene, clone size, J gene, D gene, CDR3 DNA, CDR3 protein. D genes are given only for firm matches. Clone size is not always given. Where it is, it says once, few, many or a class for expanded clones.

TRBV7-9	NA	TRBJ2-1	TRBD1	TGTGCCAGCAGCCACCCGGGACAGGCAAACAATGAGCAGTTCTTC	CASSHPGQANNEQFF
TRBV18	many	TRBJ2-5	NA	TGTGCCAGCTCCCCCCGCCAAGGCGAGACCCAGTACTTC	CASSPRQGETQYF
TRBV6-1	many	TRBJ2-2	TRBD1	TGTGCCAGCAGGGGAACCGGGACAGTCAACACCGGGGAGCTGTTTTTT	CASRGTGTVNTGELFF
TRBV5-8	NA	TRBJ2-1	TRBD1	TGTGCCAGCAGCTTGGTCGCGGGACAGGGGGCTCTTCGGAACAATGAGCAGTTCTTC	CASSLVAGQGALRNNEQFF
TRBV2	many	TRBJ1-4	NA	TGTGCCAGCAGCCTGGGGGCGGTTGAAAAACTGTTTTTT	CASSLGAVEKLFF
TRBV2	NA	TRBJ2-7	NA	TGTGCCAGCAGGGGAGATTTTTACTACGAGCAGTACTTC	CASRGDFYYEQYF
TRBV3-1	many	TRBJ2-7	NA	TGTGCCAGCAGCCAACGGGCCCACTCCACGGCGACCTACGAGCAGTACTTC	CASSQRAHSTATYEQYF
TRBV2	few	TRBJ2-7	TRBD1	TGTGCCAGCAGGGAACAGGGGGCCTCCTACGAGCAGTACTTC	CASREQGASYEQYF
TRBV2	many	TRBJ1-2	TRBD1	TGTGCCAGGGACAGGGTAGATAGCTATGGCTACACCTTC	CARDRVDSYGYTF
TRBV6-2/TRBV6-3	many	TRBJ2-7	TRBD1	TGTGCCAGCAGTTACCCAAGGGGACAGGCCTACGAGCAGTACTTC	CASSYPRGQAYEQYF
TRBV2	many	TRBJ1-5	NA	TGTGCCAGCAGTGAACGTGGACTGATCAATCAGCCCCAGCATTTT	CASSERGLINQPQHF
TRBV14	few	TRBJ2-7	NA	TGTGCCAGCAGACTTATTCCTTTCTACGAGCAGTACTTC	CASRLIPFYEQYF
TRBV6-1	NA	TRBJ2-3	NA	TGTGCCAGCAGTGAATTGGCTAGCAGTTCTACGCAGTATTTT	CASSELASSSTQYF
TRBV28	few	TRBJ2-5	TRBD1	TGTGCCAGCAGAAGGGGGCTTGGACCAGAGACCCAGTACTTC	CASRRGLGPETQYF
TRBV28	many	TRBJ2-2	NA	TGTGCCAGCAGTTTACCCATCGCGAACGCCGGGGAGCTGTTTTTT	CASSLPIANAGELFF
TRBV19	many	TRBJ1-1	NA	TGTGCCAGTAGTATCTTCCGGGGGGACACTGAAGCTTTCTTT	CASSIFRGDTEAFF
TRBV10-3	many	TRBJ2-1	NA	TGTGCCATCAGTGTGGTCGGCTCCTACAATGAGCAGTTCTTC	CAISVVGSYNEQFF
TRBV5-1	many	TRBJ1-5	NA	TGCGCCAGCAGCTTGGATGGGACACCGAGGCCCCAGCATTTT	CASSLDGTPRPQHF
TRBV27	many	TRBJ2-1	TRBD2	TGTGCCAGCAGTTTACGACAGTGGAGCGGGGACCGTTATGAGCAGTTCTTC	CASSLRQWSGDRYEQFF
TRBV10-2	few	TRBJ2-3	NA	TGCGCCAGCAGTCCGCCTGGGGGCTATGGGAGTACAGATACGCAGTATTTT	CASSPPGGYGSTDTQYF
TRBV19	few	TRBJ1-5	NA	TGTGCCAGTAGTACAGGGGATCTTCGGAGCAATCAGCCCCAGCATTTT	CASSTGDLRSNQPQHF
TRBV9	many	TRBJ2-6	NA	TGTGCCAGCAGCGGGGGGGCTGGGGCCAACGTCCTGACTTTC	CASSGGAGANVLTF
TRBV7-9	NA	TRBJ2-2	TRBD2	TGTGCCAGCAGCTTATTAGGCGGGGGGGCCAAGAACACCGGGGAGCTGTTTTTT	CASSLLGGGAKNTGELFF
TRBV5-1	many	TRBJ2-7	NA	TGCGCCAGCAGCTCCCACCTTTTCTCCTACGAGCAGTACTTC	CASSSHLFSYEQYF
TRBV5-1	many	TRBJ1-2	NA	TGCGCCAGCAGCTCCTCCTATGGCTACACCTTC	CASSSSYGYTF
TRBV20-1	many	TRBJ2-7	NA	TGCAGTGCAACCGGGACAAAAAGCTCCTACGAGCAGTACTTC	CSATGTKSSYEQYF
TRBV4-1	many	TRBJ2-3	TRBD2	TGCGCCAGCAGCGCCCAGCGGGGAAGCACAGATACGCAGTATTTT	CASSAQRGSTDTQYF
TRBV3-1	many	TRBJ2-5	TRBD1	TGTGCCAGCAGCCACGGACAGGGAGCCCAAGAGACCCAGTACTTC	CASSHGQGAQETQYF
TRBV9	NA	TRBJ2-3	NA	TGTGCCAGCAGCGTAGAGCCAGAAAAAAATACGCAGTATTTT	CASSVEPEKNTQYF
TRBV7-6	many	TRBJ2-7	NA	TGTGCCAGCAGCTCGCGGGCTCCCTACGAGCAGTACTTC	CASSSRAPYEQYF
TRBV7-3	NA	TRBJ1-2	TRBD1	TGTGCCAGCAGCTCTCAACCGACAGGGGGGTCTGGCTACACCTTC	CASSSQPTGGSGYTF
TRBV5-1	many	TRBJ1-2	NA	TGCGCCAGCAGCTTGGCACGCGGAGGGGTAGGGAGCGGCTACACCTTC	CASSLARGGVGSGYTF
TRBV28	many	TRBJ2-1	TRBD1	TGTGCCAGCAGTAAAAATACAGGGGTGGGGTCCTACAATGAGCAGTTCTTC	CASSKNTGVGSYNEQFF